The 9 T cell receptor beta chains below were found in one sample sequenced in a study of identical twins. TCRdb independently ran MiXCR on the 5' RACE reads; one entry per CDR3 protein. The sample includes roughly 500,000 distinct CDR3 sequences, less than 25% seen only once; the top ten take about 0.91%. This same sample was also part of a study on T cells expressing NK-cell markers.

Sequencing was carried out using CD4+ T cells sorted from blood. These receptors were obtained from a woman between 18 and 30 years old in good health.

This chain links TRBV9 with TRBJ2-7; D may be TRBD2 (7 bases). The CDR3 loop spans 14 amino acids. The ends were cut back, 0 bases at V and 6 bases at J, with 13 bases in the middle. Germline V gene lookup returns CDR1 SGDLS and CDR2 YYNGEE. CDR3 in amino acids: CASSVVGEGGEQYF. CDR3 DNA: TGTGCCAGCAGCGTAGTAGGGGAGGGGGGCGAGCAGTACTTC.

This clonotype occurred a few times. The rearrangement uses TRBV6-5 and TRBJ2-3, with D perhaps matching TRBD1 or TRBD2 (5 bases each). The CDR3 contains 15 residues. Trimming removed 2 bases at V and 0 bases at J, with 9 bases between. Looked up from germline, CDR1 is MNHEY and CDR2 is SVGAGI. CDR3 protein: CASSYEGKSTDTQYF. The CDR3 DNA reads TGTGCCAGCAGTTACGAGGGGAAGAGCACAGATACGCAGTATTTT.

V is TRBV20-1 and J is TRBJ1-2; D unresolved. V was trimmed by 6 bases and J by 2 bases, leaving 10 bases between them. The CDR3 loop spans 12 amino acids. From germline, CDR1 is DFQATT and CDR2 SNEGSKA (reference sequence). The CDR3: CSAPEQNYGYTF. CDR3 bases: TGCAGTGCCCCGGAACAGAACTATGGCTACACCTTC.

This clonotype has a handful of counts. The rearrangement joins TRBV20-1 to TRBJ2-1, with 12 nucleotides matching TRBD2. CDR1 and CDR2 (germline): DFQATT, SNEGSKA (reference sequence). V shed 3 bases, J shed 2 bases, and the junction held 5 bases outside the gene matches. The CDR3 extends over 16 amino acids. The CDR3 bases are TGCAGTGCTAGGGCACTAGCGGGAGGTACCTACAATGAGCAGTTCTTC. Translation gives CSARALAGGTYNEQFF.

The gene calls are TRBV10-3 and TRBJ2-1; a possible D gene is TRBD2 (6 bases). The CDR3 runs to 15 residues. Trimming took off 6 bases at V and 0 bases at J, with 12 bases between the two ends. Looked up from germline, CDR1 is ENHRY and CDR2 is SYGVKD. CDR3 nucleotides: TGTGCCATCAGCGGGACTGCGAGCTCCTACAATGAGCAGTTCTTC. It specifies CAISGTASSYNEQFF.

This clonotype came up many times. This chain joins TRBV12-3 or TRBV12-4 and TRBJ2-7; D uncertain. V was cut by 5 bases and J by 4 bases, with 9 bases left in between. The CDR3 sequence is 12 residues long. The CDR3 nucleotides are TGTGCCAGCAGTGGACGGAATTACGAGCAGTACTTC. Protein sequence: CASSGRNYEQYF.

The CDR3 bases are TGCACCAGCAGCCCTCCCACCCCCCGCAATGAGCAGTTCTTC. This translates into CTSSPPTPRNEQFF. The chain links TRBV1 to TRBJ2-1; TRBD1 is the table's D call, not checked against the DNA. TRBV1 counts as a pseudogene. CDR3 length: 14 amino acids.

This clonotype was seen only a few times. The gene calls are TRBV29-1 and TRBJ1-2, with D maybe TRBD1 (5 bases). Germline loops: CDR1 SQVTM, CDR2 ANQGSEA. Between the trimmed V and J ends, which lost 6 bases and 6 bases, there was a span of 11 bases. The CDR3 length is 11 residues. The CDR3: CSVTRGDGYTF. CDR3 bases: TGCAGCGTCACCCGAGGGGATGGCTACACCTTC.

This clonotype came up once. The CDR3 loop reads CASSVVPDSTYEQYF. In nucleotides, the CDR3 is TGTGCCAGCAGCGTAGTCCCGGATTCGACGTACGAGCAGTACTTC. The chain links TRBV9 to TRBJ2-7; D remains ambiguous. This CDR3 has 15 residues. Germline V gene sequence: CDR1 SGDLS, CDR2 YYNGEE. Trimming took off 0 bases at V and 4 bases at J, with 14 bases between the two ends.